What follows describes a single TCR beta chain. Its antigen is still unknown. The sample originates from a study of cytomegalovirus exposure and HLA in healthy donors. Amplification used 60 Vbeta primers and 13 Jbeta primers. The protocol was immunoSEQ multiplex PCR, while the TCRdb copy is restricted to in-frame clones and leaves out a portion. The repertoire holds around 130,000 clones, 6.5% to 9.5% seen once, with under 5.5% in the top ten. These donors counted as nominally healthy when sampled, but unrecorded immune exposures were likely. Regarding the study as a whole: Equally common other TCR beta chains were less clonally expanded than HLA-associated ones, a later analysis found.

The germline V gene encodes CDR1 MRHNA and CDR2 SNTAGT. V was trimmed by 3 bases and J by 4 bases, leaving 12 bases between them. This CDR3 is 14 amino acids long. The source of this sequence is a man in his forties in good health and CMV-seronegative. The specimen was PBMCs. The chain has TRBV6-4 and TRBJ1-2; maybe TRBD1 (5 bases). Here the CDR3 DNA reads TGTGCCAGCAGTGAGGGGCCTGGTAGCTATGGCTACACCTTC. It translates to CASSEGPGSYGYTF.